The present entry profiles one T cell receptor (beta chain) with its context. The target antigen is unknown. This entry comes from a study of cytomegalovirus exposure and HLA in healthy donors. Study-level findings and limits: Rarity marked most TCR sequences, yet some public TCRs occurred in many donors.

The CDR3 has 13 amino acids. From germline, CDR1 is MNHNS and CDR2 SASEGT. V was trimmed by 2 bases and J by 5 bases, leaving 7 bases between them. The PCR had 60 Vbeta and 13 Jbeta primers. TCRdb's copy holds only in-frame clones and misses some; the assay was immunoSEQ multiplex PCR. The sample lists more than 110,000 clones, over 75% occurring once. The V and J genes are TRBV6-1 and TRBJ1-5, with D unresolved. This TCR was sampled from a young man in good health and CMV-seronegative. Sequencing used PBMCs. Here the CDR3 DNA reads TGTGCCAGCAGTGAATACATCTATCAGCCCCAGCATTTT. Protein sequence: CASSEYIYQPQHF.